Listed here are 11 T cell receptor beta chains from one sample, sequenced in a study of T cell responses to AZD1222 COVID-19 vaccine. Sequenced by immunoSEQ multiplex PCR; TCRdb stores in-frame clones only, minus some. The data show more than 110,000 clones, with about 90% seen just once and approximately 5.7% held by the top ten. The source material was peripheral blood, sampled on day 0 of AZD1222 vaccination. The receptor set was obtained from an adult in good health.

This clone was found a few times. This chain joins TRBV7-9 and TRBJ2-7; D ambiguous. Germline-derived CDR1 and CDR2 are SEHNR and FQNEAQ (reference sequence). Between the trimmed V and J ends, which lost 5 bases and 4 bases, there was a span of 6 bases. The CDR3 contains 11 residues. As DNA, the CDR3 is TGTGCCAGCAGCCCTCGGTACGAGCAGTACTTC. This codes for CASSPRYEQYF.

In its sample, this clone was seen once. The chain is built from TRBV15 and TRBJ2-5; 10 bases match TRBD2. The germline V gene has CDR1 LNHNV and CDR2 YYDKDF (reference sequence). Trimming at V came to 0 bases and at J to 1 base, leaving 2 bases not matched to a gene. CDR3 length equals 16 residues. CDR3 sequence: CATSRDLAGVQETQYF. CDR3 coding DNA: TGTGCCACCAGCAGAGATCTAGCGGGAGTCCAAGAGACCCAGTACTTC.

This chain uses TRBV4-3 with TRBJ2-1; 10 nucleotides align to TRBD2. V was pared by 1 base and J by 7 bases, with 7 bases of the junction left unmatched. There are 16 residues in the CDR3. Germline CDR1 is LGHNA and CDR2 is YSLEER. CDR3 DNA: TGCGCCAGCAGCCAAGGGGACTTAGCGGGAGGTAATGAGCAGTTCTTC. Its translation: CASSQGDLAGGNEQFF.

The rearrangement links TRBV2 to TRBJ1-2; D remains unclear. CDR3 length equals 15 residues. The germline V and J ends were trimmed by 3 bases and 5 bases, with 16 bases remaining between them. Germline V lookup: CDR1 SNHLY, CDR2 FYNNEI. The CDR3 DNA sequence: TGTGCCAGCAGTGACTGGGGTTTGGATGATTATGGCTACACCTTC. Translating it yields CASSDWGLDDYGYTF.

The chain joins TRBV18 to TRBJ2-3, with 8 nucleotides matching TRBD2. V trimming: 4 bases; J trimming: 2 bases; junction bases outside the gene matches: 5. This CDR3 is built from 15 residues. CDR1 and CDR2 from the germline V gene are KGHSH and LQKENI. CDR3 in DNA: TGTGCCAGCTCACTAAAAGCGGGGGCCACAGATACGCAGTATTTT. Amino acid sequence: CASSLKAGATDTQYF.

This clone was counted only a few times. The V and J genes are TRBV18 and TRBJ1-1; no clear D. The germline V gene has CDR1 KGHSH and CDR2 LQKENI. Trimming shortened V by 2 bases and J by 5 bases, and 12 bases separated the two germline ends. CDR3 length equals 14 residues. The DNA for the CDR3 is TGTGCCAGCTCACCAGCCACGGTGGGTACTGAAGCTTTCTTT. Amino acid sequence: CASSPATVGTEAFF.

This chain joins TRBV10-2 and TRBJ2-7; TRBD2 matches at 7 bases. V lost 9 bases, J lost 3 bases, and 5 bases stayed unmatched. CDR1 and CDR2 (germline): WSHSY, SAAADI. This CDR3 comprises 12 residues. In DNA, the CDR3 is TGCGCCAGTTTGGGACTACACTACGAGCAGTACTTC. Translation gives CASLGLHYEQYF.

The chain carries TRBV9 and TRBJ2-1, with 9 bases matching TRBD2. The germline CDR1 and CDR2 sequences are SGDLS and YYNGEE. This CDR3 spans 16 amino acids. With V trimmed by 3 bases and J by 6 bases, 10 bases remained unmatched. CDR3 protein: CASSGRGRTSANEQFF. The CDR3 nucleotides read TGTGCCAGCAGCGGGAGGGGTCGGACTAGCGCCAATGAGCAGTTCTTC. The whole variable domain, remainder taken from reference TRBV9 and TRBJ2-1, is DSGVTQTPKHLITATGQRVTLRCSPRSGDLSVYWYQQSLDQGLQFLIQYYNGEERAKGNILERFSAQQFPDLHSELNLSSLELGDSALYFCASSGRGRTSANEQFFGPGTRLTVL.

This chain's CDR3 is CASSTRTGIDTQYF. The CDR3 DNA reads TGTGCCAGCAGTACACGGACAGGAATAGATACGCAGTATTTT. The chain couples TRBV6-6 to TRBJ2-3, with TRBD1 identical over 7 bases. The CDR3 is 14 residues long. CDR1 and CDR2 (germline): MNHNY, SVGAGI (reference sequence). The J segment lost 5 bases and the V segment lost 5 bases, leaving 7 bases of the junction unmatched.

The gene calls are TRBV7-3 and TRBJ2-5; D may be TRBD2 (5 bases). CDR1 SGHTA and CDR2 FQGTGA come from the germline V gene. The CDR3 extends over 13 amino acids. The ends were cut back, 2 bases at V and 5 bases at J, with 9 bases in the middle. CDR3 amino acids: CASSLRSGETQYF. In DNA form, the CDR3 reads TGTGCCAGCAGCTTACGGTCGGGGGAGACCCAGTACTTC.

This rearrangement joins TRBV28 to TRBJ1-5; 9 bases map to TRBD1. This CDR3 is built from 15 residues. Germline CDR1 and CDR2: MDHEN and SYDVKM. With V trimmed by 5 bases and J by 7 bases, 9 bases remained unmatched. CDR3 in DNA: TGTGCCAGCAGTATACCGGGACAGGGTGGGCAGCCCCAGCATTTT. Its protein product is CASSIPGQGGQPQHF.